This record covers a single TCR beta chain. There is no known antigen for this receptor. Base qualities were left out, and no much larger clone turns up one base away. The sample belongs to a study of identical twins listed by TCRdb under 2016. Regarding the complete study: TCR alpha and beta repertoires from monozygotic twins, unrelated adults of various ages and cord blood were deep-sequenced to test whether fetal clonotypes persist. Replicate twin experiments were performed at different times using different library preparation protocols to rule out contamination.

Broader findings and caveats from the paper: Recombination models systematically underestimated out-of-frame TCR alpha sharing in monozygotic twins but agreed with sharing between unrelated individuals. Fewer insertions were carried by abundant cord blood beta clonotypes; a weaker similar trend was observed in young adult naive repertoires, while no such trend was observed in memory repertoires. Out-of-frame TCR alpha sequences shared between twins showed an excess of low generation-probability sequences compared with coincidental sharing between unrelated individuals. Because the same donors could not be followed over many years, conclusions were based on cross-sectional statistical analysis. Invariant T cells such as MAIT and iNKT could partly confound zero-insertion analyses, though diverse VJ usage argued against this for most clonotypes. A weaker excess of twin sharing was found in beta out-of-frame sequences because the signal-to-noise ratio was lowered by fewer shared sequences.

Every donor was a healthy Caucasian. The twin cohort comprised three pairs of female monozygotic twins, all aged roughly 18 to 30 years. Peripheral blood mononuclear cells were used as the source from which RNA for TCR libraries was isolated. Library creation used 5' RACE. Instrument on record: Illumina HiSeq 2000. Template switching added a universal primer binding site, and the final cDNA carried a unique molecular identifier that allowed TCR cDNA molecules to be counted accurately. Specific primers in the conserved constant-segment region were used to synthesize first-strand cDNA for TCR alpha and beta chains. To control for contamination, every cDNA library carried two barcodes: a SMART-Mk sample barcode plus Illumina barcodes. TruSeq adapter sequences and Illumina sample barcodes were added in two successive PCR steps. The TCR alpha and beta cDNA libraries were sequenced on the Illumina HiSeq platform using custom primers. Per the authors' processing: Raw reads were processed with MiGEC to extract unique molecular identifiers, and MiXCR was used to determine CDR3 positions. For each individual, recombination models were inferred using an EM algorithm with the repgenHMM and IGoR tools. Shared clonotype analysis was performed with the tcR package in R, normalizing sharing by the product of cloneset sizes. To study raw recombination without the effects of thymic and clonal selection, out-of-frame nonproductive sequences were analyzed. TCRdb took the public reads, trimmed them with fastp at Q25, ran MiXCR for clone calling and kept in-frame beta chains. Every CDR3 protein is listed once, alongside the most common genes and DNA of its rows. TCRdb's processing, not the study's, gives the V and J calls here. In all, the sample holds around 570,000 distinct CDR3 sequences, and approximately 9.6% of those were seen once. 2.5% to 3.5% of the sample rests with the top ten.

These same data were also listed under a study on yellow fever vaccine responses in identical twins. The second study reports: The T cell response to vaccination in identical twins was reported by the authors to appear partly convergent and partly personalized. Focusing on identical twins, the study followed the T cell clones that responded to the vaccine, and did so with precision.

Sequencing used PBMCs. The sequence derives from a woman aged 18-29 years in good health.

CDR3 reads: CASSQEFGTSGANVLTF. The DNA sequence is TGTGCCAGCAGCCAAGAATTTGGGACCTCTGGGGCCAACGTCCTGACTTTC. Here the chain combines TRBV4-2 and TRBJ2-6; the D gene assignment is perhaps TRBD1 or TRBD2, with each matching 5 bases. The V and J ends are trimmed by 0 bases and 0 bases, leaving 9 bases between them. CDR1 and CDR2 are read off the germline V gene as LGHNA and YNFKEQ. From its cysteine to its phenylalanine, the CDR3 spans 17 amino acids. Only the CDR3 DNA stays, 51 bases, in frame from base 1.